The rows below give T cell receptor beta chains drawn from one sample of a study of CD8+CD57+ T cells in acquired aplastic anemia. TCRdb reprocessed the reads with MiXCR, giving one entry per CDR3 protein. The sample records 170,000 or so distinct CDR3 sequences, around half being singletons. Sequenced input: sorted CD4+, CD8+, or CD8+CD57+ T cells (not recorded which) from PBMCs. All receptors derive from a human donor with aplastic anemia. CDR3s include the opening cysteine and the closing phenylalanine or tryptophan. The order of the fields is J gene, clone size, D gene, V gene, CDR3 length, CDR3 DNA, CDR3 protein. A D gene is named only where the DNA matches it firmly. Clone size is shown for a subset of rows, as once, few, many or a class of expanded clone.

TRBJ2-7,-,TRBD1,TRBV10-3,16,TGTGCCATCAGTGAGTCGAAGGGACAGGGATCCTACGAGCAGTACTTC,CAISESKGQGSYEQYF
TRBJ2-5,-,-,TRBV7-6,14,TGTGCCAGCAGCTTAACAGGCCGAGGAGAGACCCAGTACTTC,CASSLTGRGETQYF
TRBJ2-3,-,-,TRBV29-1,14,TGCAGCGCGAAATTTAGCGGCCGCACAGATACGCAGTATTTT,CSAKFSGRTDTQYF
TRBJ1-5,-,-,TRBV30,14,TGTGCCTGGAGTGGAGGGGAGGGCAATCAGCCCCAGCATTTT,CAWSGGEGNQPQHF
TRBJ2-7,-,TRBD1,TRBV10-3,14,TGTGCCATCAGTGTGGAGGGACAGGGGTCCGAGCAGTACTTC,CAISVEGQGSEQYF
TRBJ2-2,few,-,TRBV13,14,TGTGCCAGCACCGAGGGGTTCGGGAGCGGGGAGCTGTTTTTT,CASTEGFGSGELFF
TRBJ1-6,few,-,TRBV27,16,TGTGCCAGCAGTTATTTCCTCGGGGGTTATAATTCACCCCTCCACTTT,CASSYFLGGYNSPLHF
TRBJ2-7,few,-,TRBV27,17,TGTGCCAGCAGTTTAGGCCGGGACCCAGGAGGGACCTACGAGCAGTACTTC,CASSLGRDPGGTYEQYF
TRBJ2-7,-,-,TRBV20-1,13,TGCAGTGCTTCGGGACATCTAGGGTCCGAGCAGTACTTC,CSASGHLGSEQYF
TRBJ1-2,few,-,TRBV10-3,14,TGTGCCATCAGAGAATCGCCGCCCCTCTATGGCTACACCTTC,CAIRESPPLYGYTF
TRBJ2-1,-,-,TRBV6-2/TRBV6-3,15,TGTGCCAGCAGCTACCTGGCGACTTCCTACAATGAGCAGTTCTTC,CASSYLATSYNEQFF
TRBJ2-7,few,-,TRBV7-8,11,TGTGCCAGCAGCAGAGCCAGCGAGCAGTACTTC,CASSRASEQYF
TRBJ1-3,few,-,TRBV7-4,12,TGTGCCAGCAGCTTAGCCAGAAACACCATATATTTT,CASSLARNTIYF
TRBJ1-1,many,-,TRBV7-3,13,TGTGCCAGCAGCTCGCGTGGGGGGACTGAAGCTTTCTTT,CASSSRGGTEAFF
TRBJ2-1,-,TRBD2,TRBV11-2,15,TGTGCCAGCAGCTTTACTAGCGGGGCGGGAAATGAGCAGTTCTTC,CASSFTSGAGNEQFF
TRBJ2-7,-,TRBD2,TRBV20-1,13,TGCAGTGCTATAAGAGCGGGAGGAAACGAGCATTACTTC,CSAIRAGGNEHYF
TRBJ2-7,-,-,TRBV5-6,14,TGTGCCAGCACCTCCTGGACCCTCGGAGACGAGCAGTACTTC,CASTSWTLGDEQYF
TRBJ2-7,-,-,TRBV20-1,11,TGCAGTGCTAAAACAGGGAGCGAGCAGTACTTC,CSAKTGSEQYF
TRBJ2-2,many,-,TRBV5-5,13,TGTGCCAGCAGCTATTGGGGGGCCCGGGAGCTGTTTTTT,CASSYWGARELFF
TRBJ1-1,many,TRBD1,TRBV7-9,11,TGTGCCAGCAGCTTCAGGGGGGGCGCTTTCTTT,CASSFRGGAFF
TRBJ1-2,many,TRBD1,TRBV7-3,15,TGTGCCAGCAGCTTTACAGGGGGTGGCAACTATGGCTACACCTTC,CASSFTGGGNYGYTF
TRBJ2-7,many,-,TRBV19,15,TGTGCCAGTCTTAATGCGGGTAACCCTCTCTACGAGCAGTACTTC,CASLNAGNPLYEQYF
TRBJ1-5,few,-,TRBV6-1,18,TGTGCCAGCAGTGAACTTCAGGGTGGGGTATATAGCAATCAGCCCCAGCATTTT,CASSELQGGVYSNQPQHF
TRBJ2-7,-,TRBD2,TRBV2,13,TGTGCCAGCAGTGGCGTCGGGAGGCACGAGCAGTACTTC,CASSGVGRHEQYF
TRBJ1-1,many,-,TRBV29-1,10,TGCAGCGGAGTGAACACTGAAGCTTTCTTT,CSGVNTEAFF
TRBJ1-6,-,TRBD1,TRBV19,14,TGTGCCAGTAGTATCGGGACAGAGGGTTCACCCCTCCACTTT,CASSIGTEGSPLHF
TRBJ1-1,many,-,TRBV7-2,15,TGTGCCAGCAGCTTCTCAACAAGGGCGAACACTGAAGCTTTCTTT,CASSFSTRANTEAFF
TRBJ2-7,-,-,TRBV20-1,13,TGCAGTGCTAGAGATGCTACAGGTTACGAGCAGTACTTC,CSARDATGYEQYF
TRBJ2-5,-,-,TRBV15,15,TGTGCCACCAGCAGACCGTGGGACGACCAAGAGACCCAGTACTTC,CATSRPWDDQETQYF
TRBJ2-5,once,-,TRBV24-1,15,TGTGCCACCAGTGACCCGGGCCCAGGCCAAGAGACCCAGTACTTC,CATSDPGPGQETQYF
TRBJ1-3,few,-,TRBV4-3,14,TGCGCCAGCAGCCAAGCGGTTCTTGGAAACACCATATATTTT,CASSQAVLGNTIYF
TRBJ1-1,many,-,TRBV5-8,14,TGTGCCAGCAGCTCCAGGGGAGGTTTCTCTGAAGCTTTCTTT,CASSSRGGFSEAFF
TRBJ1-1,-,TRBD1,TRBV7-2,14,TGTGCCAGCAGCCCGATGACAGGGACCACTGAAGCTTTCTTT,CASSPMTGTTEAFF
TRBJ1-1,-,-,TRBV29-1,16,TGCAGCGTCCCTTGGCCCCCGGGAGGGGCGAACACTGAAGCTTTCTTT,CSVPWPPGGANTEAFF
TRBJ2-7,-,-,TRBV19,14,TGTGCCAGTAGTACTCAGGACGGATCCTACGAGCAGTACTTC,CASSTQDGSYEQYF
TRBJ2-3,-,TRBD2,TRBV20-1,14,TGCAGTACTCTAGCGGGACTGGGGACAGATACGCAGTATTTT,CSTLAGLGTDTQYF
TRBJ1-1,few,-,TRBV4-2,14,TGTGCCAGCAGCCAAGATACAGGGCACACTGAAGCTTTCTTT,CASSQDTGHTEAFF
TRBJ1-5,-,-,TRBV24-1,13,TGTGCCACCAGTGATAACGTCGGTATCCCCCAGCATTTT,CATSDNVGIPQHF
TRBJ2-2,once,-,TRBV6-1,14,TGTGCCAGCAGCCTCAAGAGGGCTGCCGGGGAGCTGTTTTTT,CASSLKRAAGELFF
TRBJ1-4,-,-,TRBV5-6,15,TGTGCCAGCAGCTTGGGACCCCTAGTAGGTGAAAAACTGTTTTTT,CASSLGPLVGEKLFF
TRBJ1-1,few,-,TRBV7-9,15,TGTGCCAGCAGCGGCGGACAGAGAAGGTACACTGAAGCTTTCTTT,CASSGGQRRYTEAFF
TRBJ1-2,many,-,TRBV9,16,TGTGCCAGCAGCGTTAGTGGCGGGGGGATTGGCTATGGCTACACCTTC,CASSVSGGGIGYGYTF
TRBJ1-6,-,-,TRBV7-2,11,TGTGCCAGCGGGCTTAATTCACCCCTCCACTTT,CASGLNSPLHF
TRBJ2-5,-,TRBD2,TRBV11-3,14,TGTGCCAGCAGCTTAGTACTAGCGGCGGAGACCCAGTACTTC,CASSLVLAAETQYF
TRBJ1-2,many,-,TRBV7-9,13,TGTGCCAGCAGCCCGGGGGGAGGATATGGCTACACCTTC,CASSPGGGYGYTF
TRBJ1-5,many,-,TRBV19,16,TGTGCCAGTAGTATAGATCAGGGAGGCCTCCATCAGCCCCAGCATTTT,CASSIDQGGLHQPQHF
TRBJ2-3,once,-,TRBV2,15,TGTGCCAGCAGCCCGGACAGTCCTAGCACAGATACGCAGTATTTT,CASSPDSPSTDTQYF
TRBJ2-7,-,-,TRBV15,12,TGTGCCACCAGCAGGCGGGGTTACGAGCAGTACTTC,CATSRRGYEQYF
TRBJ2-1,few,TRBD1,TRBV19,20,TGTGCCAGTAGTTCCGGGGACAGGGGGTTATCCTTTTCCCTCTACAATGAGCAGTTCTTC,CASSSGDRGLSFSLYNEQFF
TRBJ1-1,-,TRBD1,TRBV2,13,TGTGCCAGCTGGGGGACAGGGGAAACTGAAGCTTTCTTT,CASWGTGETEAFF
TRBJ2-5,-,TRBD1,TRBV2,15,TGTGCCAGCAGAGCCGGGACAGGGGTACAAGAGACCCAGTACTTC,CASRAGTGVQETQYF
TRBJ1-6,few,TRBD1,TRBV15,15,TGTGCCACCAGCAATGGGGACAGGGCTAATTCACCCCTCCACTTT,CATSNGDRANSPLHF